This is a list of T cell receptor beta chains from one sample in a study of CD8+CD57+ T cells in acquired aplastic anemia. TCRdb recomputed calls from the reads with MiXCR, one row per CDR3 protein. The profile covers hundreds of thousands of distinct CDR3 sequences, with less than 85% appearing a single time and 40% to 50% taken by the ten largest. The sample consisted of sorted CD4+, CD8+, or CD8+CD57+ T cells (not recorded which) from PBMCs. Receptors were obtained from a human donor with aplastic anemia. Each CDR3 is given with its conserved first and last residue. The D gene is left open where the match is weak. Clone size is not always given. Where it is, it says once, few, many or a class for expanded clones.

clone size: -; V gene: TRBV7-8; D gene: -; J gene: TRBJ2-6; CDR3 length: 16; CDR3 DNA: TGTGCCAGCAGCTTAGCGGGAGGCCCCGATACGCAGCACTTTACTTTC; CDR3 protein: CASSLAGGPDTQHFTF
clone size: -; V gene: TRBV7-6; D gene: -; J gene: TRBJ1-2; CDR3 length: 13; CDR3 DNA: TGTGCCAGCAGCTTAGAGGGGGGGTCTAGCTACACCTTC; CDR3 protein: CASSLEGGSSYTF
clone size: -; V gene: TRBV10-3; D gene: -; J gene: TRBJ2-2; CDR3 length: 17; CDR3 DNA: TGTGCCAGCAGGGAAGGACAGTTAGACCCTAGCACCGGGGAGCTGTTTTTT; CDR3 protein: CASREGQLDPSTGELFF
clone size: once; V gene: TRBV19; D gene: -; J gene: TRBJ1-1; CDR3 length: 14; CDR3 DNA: TGTGCCAGTAGTATCTGGGGACAGAACACTGAAGCTTTCTTT; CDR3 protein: CASSIWGQNTEAFF
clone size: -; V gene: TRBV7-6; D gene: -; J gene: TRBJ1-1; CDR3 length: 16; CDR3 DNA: TGCGCCAGCAGCCAAGACCACGGGACAAAAAACACCGAAGCTTTCTTT; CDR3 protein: CASSQDHGTKNTEAFF
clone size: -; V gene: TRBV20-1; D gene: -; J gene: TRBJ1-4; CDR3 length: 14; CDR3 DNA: TGCAGTGCTAGGAGCGGCGGGCAAAATGAAGAACTGTTTTTT; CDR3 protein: CSARSGGQNEELFF
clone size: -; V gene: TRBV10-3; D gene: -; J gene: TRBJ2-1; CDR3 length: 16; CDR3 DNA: TGTGCCATCAGTGCCAACGGGGGTAAGAGCTCCTATGAGCAGTTCTTC; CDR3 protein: CAISANGGKSSYEQFF
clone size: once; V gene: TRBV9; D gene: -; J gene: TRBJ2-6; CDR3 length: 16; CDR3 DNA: -; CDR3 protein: CASSLASDTQYFVLTF
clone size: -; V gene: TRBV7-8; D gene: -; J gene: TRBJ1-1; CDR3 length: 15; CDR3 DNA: TGTGCCAGCAGCTTAGCGGTGGGAGCCGATACGGAGTCTTTCTTT; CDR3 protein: CASSLAVGADTESFF
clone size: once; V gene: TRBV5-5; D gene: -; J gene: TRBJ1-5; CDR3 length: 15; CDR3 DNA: TGTGCCAGCTATGGGGGGACCGCGAGAAATCAGCCCCAGCATTTT; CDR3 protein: CASYGGTARNQPQHF
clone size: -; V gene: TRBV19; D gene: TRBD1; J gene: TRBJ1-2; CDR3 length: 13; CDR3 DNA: TGTGCCAGCAACGGAGGGACAGGGGATGGCTACACCTTC; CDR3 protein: CASNGGTGDGYTF
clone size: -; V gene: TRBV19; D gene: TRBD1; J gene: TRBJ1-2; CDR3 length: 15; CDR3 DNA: TGTGCCAGTAGGCTAGACAGGGGACGTAACTATGGCTACACCTTC; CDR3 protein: CASRLDRGRNYGYTF
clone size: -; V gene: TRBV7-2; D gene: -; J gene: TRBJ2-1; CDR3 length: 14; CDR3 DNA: TGTGCCAGCAGCCTCTCGGGGCTAGTCACCGGGGAGCTGTTC; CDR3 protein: CASSLSGLVTGELF
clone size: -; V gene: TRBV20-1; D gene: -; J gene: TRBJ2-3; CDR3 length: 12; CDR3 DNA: TGCAGTGCTGCATCGCGGGGAGATACGCAGTATTTT; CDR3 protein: CSAASRGDTQYF
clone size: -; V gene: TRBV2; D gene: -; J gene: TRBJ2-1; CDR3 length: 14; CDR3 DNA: TGTGCCAGCAGTGCGGGACCCAGGTACAATGAGCAGTTCTTC; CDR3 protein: CASSAGPRYNEQFF
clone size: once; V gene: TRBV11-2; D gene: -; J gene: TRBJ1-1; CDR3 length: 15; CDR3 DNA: TGTGCCAGCAGCTTAGGGCTGAGTCGGACCCAGCATGTTTTCTTT; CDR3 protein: CASSLGLSRTQHVFF
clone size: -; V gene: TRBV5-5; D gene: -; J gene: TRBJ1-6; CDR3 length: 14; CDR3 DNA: TGCGCCAGCAGCCAAGGCGTTGTACGGGCACCCCTCCACTTT; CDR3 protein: CASSQGVVRAPLHF
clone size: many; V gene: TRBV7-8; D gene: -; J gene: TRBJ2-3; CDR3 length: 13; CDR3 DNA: TGTGCCAGCAGCTTAGCGGGAGGTCCTGCGCCGCAGTTT; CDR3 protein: CASSLAGGPAPQF
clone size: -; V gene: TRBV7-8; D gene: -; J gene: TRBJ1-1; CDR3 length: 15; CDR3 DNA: TGTGCCAGCAGCTTTGTTCGAGGGTTGACAGCCCAAGCTTTCTTT; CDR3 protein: CASSFVRGLTAQAFF
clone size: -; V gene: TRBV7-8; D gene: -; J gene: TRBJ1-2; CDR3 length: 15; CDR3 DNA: TGTGCCAGCAGCTTGGCGGGAGGGTCCAATAATGGCTACACCTTC; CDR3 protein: CASSLAGGSNNGYTF
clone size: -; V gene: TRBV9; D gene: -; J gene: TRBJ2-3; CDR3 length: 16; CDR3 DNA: TGTGCCAGCAGCGTAGGGAAGGGGCGAGCGTCAGATACGCAGTATTTT; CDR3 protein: CASSVGKGRASDTQYF
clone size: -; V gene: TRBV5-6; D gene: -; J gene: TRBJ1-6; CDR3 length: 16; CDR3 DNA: TGTGCCAGCAGCTTGGGGAAGGCCTCCTATAATTCACCCCTCCACTTT; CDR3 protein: CASSLGKASYNSPLHF
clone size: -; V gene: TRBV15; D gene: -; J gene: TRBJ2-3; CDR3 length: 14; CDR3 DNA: TGTGCCACATCCGGCCCCGTCTTCACAGATACGCAGTATTTT; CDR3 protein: CATSGPVFTDTQYF
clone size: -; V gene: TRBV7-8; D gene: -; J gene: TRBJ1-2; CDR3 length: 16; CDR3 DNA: TGTGCCAGCAGCTTTCATCCAGACGGGCTAGCCCATTCCTACACCTTC; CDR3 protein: CASSFHPDGLAHSYTF
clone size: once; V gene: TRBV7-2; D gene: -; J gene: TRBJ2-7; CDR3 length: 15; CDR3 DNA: TGTGCCAGCAGCCTGCGGAGAGGCGGCATGGACGAGCAGTACTTC; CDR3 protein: CASSLRRGGMDEQYF
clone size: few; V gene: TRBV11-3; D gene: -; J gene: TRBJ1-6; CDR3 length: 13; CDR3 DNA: TGTGCCAGCAGCTTAGATCTTGTTTCACCCCTCCACTTT; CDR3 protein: CASSLDLVSPLHF
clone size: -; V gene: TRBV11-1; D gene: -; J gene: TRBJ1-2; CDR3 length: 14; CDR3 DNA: TGTGCCAGCAGCGGGGGGGACCGACACTATGGCTACACCTTC; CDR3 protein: CASSGGDRHYGYTF
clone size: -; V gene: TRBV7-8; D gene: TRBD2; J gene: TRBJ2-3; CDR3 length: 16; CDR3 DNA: TGTACCAGCAGCTTAGCGGGAGGGCCCGGCACGCATACGCAGTATTTT; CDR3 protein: CTSSLAGGPGTHTQYF
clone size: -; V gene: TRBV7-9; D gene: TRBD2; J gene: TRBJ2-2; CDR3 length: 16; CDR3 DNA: TGTGCCAGCAGCGATTCAAGAACCGGGGGGATCGAGGAGCTGTTTTTT; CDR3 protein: CASSDSRTGGIEELFF
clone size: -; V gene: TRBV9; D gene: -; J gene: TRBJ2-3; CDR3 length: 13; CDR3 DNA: TGTGCCAGCGGCGACGCCGTCACCGCTGTGCTTTATTTT; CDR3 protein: CASGDAVTAVLYF
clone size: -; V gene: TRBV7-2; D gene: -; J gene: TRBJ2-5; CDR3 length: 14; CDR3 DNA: TGTGCCAGCAGCGTAGCGGCGGACGGGGCAGCCCAGTACTTC; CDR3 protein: CASSVAADGAAQYF
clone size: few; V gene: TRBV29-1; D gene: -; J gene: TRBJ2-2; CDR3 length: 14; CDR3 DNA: TGCAGCGTTGAAGATTTCGGGCCCACCGGGGAGCTGTTTTTT; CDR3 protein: CSVEDFGPTGELFF
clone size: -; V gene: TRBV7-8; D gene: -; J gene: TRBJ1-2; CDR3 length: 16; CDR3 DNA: TGTGCCAGCAGCTTACCGGGCAGTCCCGATACCCAGGGTTACACCTTC; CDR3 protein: CASSLPGSPDTQGYTF
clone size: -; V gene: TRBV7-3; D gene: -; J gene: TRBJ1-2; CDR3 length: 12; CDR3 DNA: TGTGCCAGCAGCTTGGGGAAAGATGGCGACACCTTC; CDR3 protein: CASSLGKDGDTF
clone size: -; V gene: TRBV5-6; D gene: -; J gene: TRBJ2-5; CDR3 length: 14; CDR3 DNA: TGTGCCAGCAGCTTGGAGTGCAGCCAAGAGACCCAGTACTTC; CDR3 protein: CASSLECSQETQYF
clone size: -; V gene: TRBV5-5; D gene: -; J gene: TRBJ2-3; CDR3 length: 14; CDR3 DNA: TGTGCCAGCACCACGGGGGCGAGTCCCGATACGCAGTATTTT; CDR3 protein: CASTTGASPDTQYF
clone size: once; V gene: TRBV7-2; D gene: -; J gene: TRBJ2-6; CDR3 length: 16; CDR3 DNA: -; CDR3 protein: CASSFASAISSSSLTF
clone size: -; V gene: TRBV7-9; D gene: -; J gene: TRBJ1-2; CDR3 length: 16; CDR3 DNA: TGTGCCAGCAGCTTGGAAAGAAACGGGGTGGTCTATGACTACACCTTC; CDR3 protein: CASSLERNGVVYDYTF
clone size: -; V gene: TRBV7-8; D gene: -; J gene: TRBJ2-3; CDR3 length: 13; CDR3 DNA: TGTGCCAGCAGCTTAGGGGGCAGTCCCAATACGTATTTT; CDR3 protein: CASSLGGSPNTYF
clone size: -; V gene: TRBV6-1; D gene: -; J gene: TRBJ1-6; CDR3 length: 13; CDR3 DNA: TGTGCCAGCAGTGACCGAGAAAATTCACCCCTCCACTTT; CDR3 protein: CASSDRENSPLHF
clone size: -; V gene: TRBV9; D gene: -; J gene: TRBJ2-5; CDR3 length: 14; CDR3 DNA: TGTGCCAGCAGCAGAGGCACAGGACACTACGACCAGTACTTC; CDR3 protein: CASSRGTGHYDQYF
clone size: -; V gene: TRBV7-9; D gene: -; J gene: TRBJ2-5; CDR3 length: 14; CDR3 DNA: TGTGCCACCAGCAGTGTGTCCAGCGGAGAGACCCAGTACTTC; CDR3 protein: CATSSVSSGETQYF
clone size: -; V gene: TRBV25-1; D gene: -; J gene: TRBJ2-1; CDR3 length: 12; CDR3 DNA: TGTACCAGCAGTGGAAACGACAAGGAGCAGTTCTTC; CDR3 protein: CTSSGNDKEQFF
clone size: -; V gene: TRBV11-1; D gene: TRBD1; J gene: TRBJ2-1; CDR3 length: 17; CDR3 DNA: TGTGCCAGCAGCTCCACCCTAGGACAGGGGCGCTACGATGAGCAGTTCTTC; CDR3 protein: CASSSTLGQGRYDEQFF
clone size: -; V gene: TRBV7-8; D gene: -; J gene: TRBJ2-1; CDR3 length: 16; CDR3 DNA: TGTGCCAGCAGCTTTCCGGGAAGCCCCGATACGCAGGATCAGTTCTTC; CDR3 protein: CASSFPGSPDTQDQFF
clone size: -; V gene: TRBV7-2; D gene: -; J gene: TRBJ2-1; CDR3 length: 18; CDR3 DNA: TGTGCCAGCAGCTTTCATCCAGACGGGAAAGCGCTTTACTACGAGCAGTTCTTC; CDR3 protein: CASSFHPDGKALYYEQFF
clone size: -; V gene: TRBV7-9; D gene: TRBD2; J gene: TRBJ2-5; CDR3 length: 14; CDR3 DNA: TGTGCCACCAGCCATCCTATGACGAGCGGGAGGGATGACTTC; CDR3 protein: CATSHPMTSGRDDF